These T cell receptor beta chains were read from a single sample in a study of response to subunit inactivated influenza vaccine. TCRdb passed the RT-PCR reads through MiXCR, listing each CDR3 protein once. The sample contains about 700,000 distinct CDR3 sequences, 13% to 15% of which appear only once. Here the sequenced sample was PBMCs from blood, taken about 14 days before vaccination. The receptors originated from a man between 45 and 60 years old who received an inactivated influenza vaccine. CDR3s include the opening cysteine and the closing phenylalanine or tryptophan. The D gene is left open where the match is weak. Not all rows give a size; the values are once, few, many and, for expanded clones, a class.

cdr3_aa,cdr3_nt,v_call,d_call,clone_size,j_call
CSARDRSYGYTF,TGCAGTGCAAGGGACAGGAGCTATGGCTACACCTTC,TRBV20-1,TRBD1,few,TRBJ1-2
CASRDGTPLYGYTF,TGCGCCAGCAGGGACGGGACACCCCTCTATGGCTACACCTTC,TRBV10-2,-,-,TRBJ1-2
CASSWTSGSLSYNEQFF,TGTGCCAGCAGTTGGACTAGCGGGAGTTTATCCTACAATGAGCAGTTCTTC,TRBV7-8,TRBD2,many,TRBJ2-1
CASSPRVNTGELFF,TGTGCCAGCAGTCCCCGGGTCAACACCGGGGAGCTGTTTTTT,TRBV12-3/TRBV12-4,-,many,TRBJ2-2
CASGLDPGGYYGYTF,TGTGCCAGCGGACTCGACCCGGGAGGGTACTATGGCTACACCTTC,TRBV12-3/TRBV12-4,-,-,TRBJ1-2
CASSLAHGTAYGYTF,TGTGCCAGCAGTTTAGCCCACGGGACCGCCTACGGCTACACCTTC,TRBV28,-,-,TRBJ1-2
CASSFEGSIQYF,TGTGCCAGCAGCTTCGAAGGCAGCATTCAGTACTTC,TRBV7-9,-,few,TRBJ2-4
CASLELWGTGELFF,TGTGCCAGCCTGGAGTTATGGGGAACCGGGGAGCTGTTTTTT,TRBV2,-,-,TRBJ2-2
CASSFSGGADTQYF,TGTGCCAGCAGTTTTAGCGGGGGGGCTGATACGCAGTATTTT,TRBV12-3/TRBV12-4,TRBD2,many,TRBJ2-3
CASSSGTAHDTEAFF,TGCGCCAGCAGCTCGGGGACAGCCCACGACACTGAAGCTTTCTTT,TRBV5-1,TRBD1,few,TRBJ1-1
CASSPTGGFHERFF,TGTGCCAGCAGCCCCACTGGAGGATTTCATGAGCGGTTCTTC,TRBV3-1,-,once,TRBJ2-1
CARRLRDRVPRGYTF,TGTGCCAGAAGACTCCGGGACAGGGTTCCGAGAGGCTACACCTTC,TRBV5-3,TRBD1,-,TRBJ1-2
CASSLNSGTSGPSSYNEQFF,TGTGCCAGCAGCCTTAACTCCGGGACTAGCGGGCCAAGCTCCTACAATGAGCAGTTCTTC,TRBV7-3,TRBD2,-,TRBJ2-1
CASSSINRGRDNEQFF,TGTGCCAGCAGTTCCATAAACAGGGGGCGAGACAATGAGCAGTTCTTC,TRBV12-3/TRBV12-4,TRBD1,many,TRBJ2-1
CASSTTPYLGGETQYF,TGTGCCAGCAGCACAACCCCTTACCTGGGTGGGGAGACCCAGTACTTC,TRBV3-1,-,few,TRBJ2-5
CSARGGTVSNQPQHF,TGCAGTGCTAGGGGGGGGACAGTGAGCAATCAGCCCCAGCATTTT,TRBV20-1,TRBD1,few,TRBJ1-5